This T cell receptor (beta chain) was recovered during a study of T cells in Graves' hyperthyroidism and ophthalmopathy. Exclusion followed for patients with uncontrolled infection, other autoimmune disease, pregnancy or lactation. Blood was sampled at initial diagnosis of hyperthyroidism, prior to onset of any ophthalmopathy symptoms. This clonotype was detected many times. TCR beta CDR3 region amplification was performed from RNA transcripts. The TCR CDR3 first-round RT-PCR relied on the HTBI primer set. TCRdb independently ran MiXCR on the multiplex PCR reads; one entry per CDR3 protein. The sample consists of approximately 370,000 distinct CDR3 sequences, about 15% of them appearing once. Input material: blood. The sequence derives from a young woman with Graves' hyperthyroidism that later progressed to Graves' ophthalmopathy.

CDR3 coding DNA: TGTGCCACCAGTGCGTCAATTTCTGGAAACACCATATATTTT. Translating gives CATSASISGNTIYF. The chain links TRBV24-1 to TRBJ1-3; D is unclear. The CDR3 is 14 residues long. V dropped 5 bases and J dropped 1 base, with 8 bases sitting between them. Germline CDR1 KGHDR, CDR2 SFDVKD.